These 10 T cell receptor beta chains came from one sample sequenced in a study of OX40 agonist ivuxolimab in advanced cancers. Some clones are missing from TCRdb's copy, which holds only in-frame ones; the method was immunoSEQ multiplex PCR. The repertoire holds 60,000 to 100,000 clones, roughly 87% seen once, with approximately 0.25% in the top ten. Material: CD4+ or CD8+ T cells sorted from blood, obtained in a trial of the OX40 agonist ivuxolimab. These receptors originate from an adult with an advanced solid tumor such as melanoma, head and neck, liver or kidney cancer.

The table lists this clone with a count of one. The chain is built from TRBV5-6 and TRBJ1-2; the D is unclear. V gave up 4 bases and J gave up 0 bases, with 16 bases separating them. The germline gives CDR1 SGHDT, CDR2 YYEEEE. The CDR3 loop spans 16 amino acids. CDR3 in DNA: TGTGCCAGCAGCCCCCGTGCCACGAGGGCTAACTATGGCTACACCTTC. Its protein is CASSPRATRANYGYTF.

The chain recombines TRBV7-6 with TRBJ2-7, with a weak D call TRBD2 (5 bases). The CDR3 sequence is 14 residues long. Germline V gene lookup returns CDR1 SGHVS and CDR2 FNYEAQ. The V and J ends lost 8 bases and 6 bases respectively, with 20 bases between them. This chain's CDR3 is CASSTLPGGVEQYF. Written as DNA, the CDR3 is TGTGCCAGCTCGACGCTCCCCGGAGGAGTCGAGCAGTACTTC.

CDR3 loop: CASSLWVGQPQHF. The CDR3 DNA follows: TGTGCCAGCAGCTTATGGGTAGGGCAGCCCCAGCATTTT. The chain has TRBV7-2 and TRBJ1-5, with D unclear. The germline V gene encodes CDR1 SGHTA and CDR2 FQGNSA. This CDR3 is built from 13 residues. The V end was cut by 2 bases, the J end by 7 bases, with 9 bases between.

The chain couples TRBV9 to TRBJ1-3, with 7 positions matching TRBD1. V lost 4 bases, J lost 2 bases, and 3 bases stayed unmatched. There are 14 residues in the CDR3. Germline V gene data show CDR1 as SGDLS and CDR2 as YYNGEE. The CDR3: CASSLQGTGNTIYF. For the CDR3, the DNA is TGTGCCAGCAGCTTACAGGGGACTGGAAACACCATATATTTT.

The chain links TRBV5-1 to TRBJ2-2; 7 positions agree with TRBD1. The CDR3 is made up of 14 amino acids. V lost 2 bases and J lost 7; bases outside the gene matches: 5. Germline V lookup: CDR1 SGHRS, CDR2 YFSETQ. The CDR3 DNA reads as TGCGCCAGCAGCTTTCAACAGGGGAGCGGGGAGCTGTTTTTT. It specifies CASSFQQGSGELFF.

The chain uses TRBV5-1 and TRBJ2-2, with 12 bases matching TRBD2. CDR3 length: 17 residues. V lost 1 base, J lost 7 bases, and 8 bases stayed unmatched. Germline V lookup: CDR1 SGHRS, CDR2 YFSETQ. The CDR3 loop reads CASSLYSSGRARGELFF. The CDR3 bases are TGCGCCAGCAGCTTGTATTCTAGCGGGAGGGCCCGCGGGGAGCTGTTTTTT.

The chain recombines TRBV7-8 with TRBJ2-2, with TRBD2 matching over 9 bases. Germline V lookup: CDR1 SGHVS, CDR2 FQNEAQ. The CDR3 length is 16 residues. The trim removed 2 bases at V and 1 base at J, leaving 2 bases unmatched. The CDR3 protein is CASSLLAGMNTGELFF. CDR3 coding DNA: TGTGCCAGCAGCTTACTAGCGGGGATGAACACCGGGGAGCTGTTTTTT.

This clone has a handful of counts. This chain links TRBV19 with TRBJ1-1; 12 nucleotides match TRBD1. Germline CDR1 and CDR2: LNHDA and SQIVND (reference sequence). Germline trimming cut 1 base from V and 4 bases from J; bases unmatched to any gene: 4. The CDR3 runs to 16 residues. CDR3 sequence reads: CASSIGGTGGITEAFF. In nucleotides, the CDR3 is TGTGCCAGTAGTATAGGAGGGACAGGGGGCATCACTGAAGCTTTCTTT.

This chain connects TRBV11-2 to TRBJ2-1; D possibly corresponds to TRBD2 (6 bases). Germline loops: CDR1 SGHAT, CDR2 FQNNGV. The CDR3 is 13 amino acids. V lost 4 bases and J lost 7, with 11 bases in between. CDR3 sequence reads: CASSSGTLNEQFF. CDR3 in DNA: TGTGCCAGCAGCTCCGGGACTTTAAATGAGCAGTTCTTC.

The rearrangement joins TRBV11-2 to TRBJ2-3, with TRBD2 matching 8 bases. Germline trimming cut 5 bases from V and 2 bases from J; bases unmatched to any gene: 9. Per germline, CDR1 SGHAT and CDR2 FQNNGV. This CDR3 comprises 16 residues. Here the CDR3 DNA reads TGTGCCAGCAGCCCAATAACTAGCGGTGTCACAGATACGCAGTATTTT. Amino acid sequence: CASSPITSGVTDTQYF.